This T cell receptor beta chain was documented in a study of Tregs in tolerant kidney transplant recipients (dated by TCRdb to the late 2010s). Broadly, across the study: TCRbeta sequencing was used in the study to identify donor-specific regulatory T cells before combined kidney and bone marrow transplantation, and the identified cells were then tracked after transplant. TCRbeta repertoire sequencing was used in 3 healthy controls to compare several methods for expanding Tregs specific for an allogeneic donor.

A distance of 16 bases separates the germline ends of V and J, which lose 0 bases and 4 bases respectively. For CDR1 and CDR2, the germline V gene lists SGDLS and YYNGEE. Inclusive of the bounding cysteine and phenylalanine, the CDR3 is 17 residues long. Solely the CDR3 DNA is kept, with 51 bases framed from the first base. For TCRbeta CDR3 sequencing, genomic DNA was extracted from sorted cells using the QIAGEN DNeasy Blood and Tissue Kit. High-throughput TCRbeta CDR3 sequencing, including PCR amplification with bias correction and internal controls, was performed commercially through immunoSEQ. Per the authors' processing: Unique productive TCRbeta sequences were defined by CDR3 nucleotide sequence where primers matched, otherwise by CDR3 amino acid sequence with Vbeta and Jbeta genes. To correct sorting error, sequences shared between sorted populations at a frequency ratio of 2:1 or less were removed; the rest were assigned to the higher population. A sequence was defined as donor-reactive if the sequence was expanded at least 5-fold in CFSE-low cells compared with unstimulated cells and had a frequency of at least 0.01% in CFSE-low cells. Jensen-Shannon divergence, calculated on the top 100 TCRbeta sequences ranked by frequency, was used to quantify repertoire divergence. For any sample with multiple sequencing runs, sorting error was corrected in each run separately before the runs were pooled. TCRdb mirrors the immuneACCESS table, restricted to in-frame sequences. Some clones are absent from its copies; in checked studies, under half trace to an unresolved V gene, and the reason for the others is unknown. V, J and clone size are those of that table, while D and trimming were read from the DNA. The sample yields hundreds of thousands of clones; 80% to 85% were counted once. The ten largest clones represent roughly 0.67% of the sample.

As regards this clone: Its target antigen remains unknown. Per-base quality was not reported, and no clone a single base away is much larger than it.

Thawed PBMCs were FACS-sorted into unstimulated Tregs (CD4+CD25+CD127-), CD4+ non-Tregs (CD4+CD25-), CD4 cells and CD8 cells. Healthy control blood was obtained either as purchased buffy coats or from healthy volunteers. Healthy control blood was processed to PBMCs with a Ficoll density gradient and then cryopreserved, whereas patient PBMCs were collected both before and after transplant. What the authors observed across the whole study: The study was limited by small patient numbers, and the findings need validation in larger populations and under other immunosuppression protocols. Biological reproducibility was not directly addressed, though technical replication error appeared minimal. Expanding Tregs with activated donor B cells appeared to identify the most biologically relevant and donor-specific TCRbeta repertoire.

The chain links TRBV9 with TRBJ2-2, with TRBD2 tentatively as D gene (5 bases match). The receptor was derived from a human donor in good health. The specimen sequenced was CD4+ T cells from blood. The sequenced DNA is TGTGCCAGCAGCGTAGGTTCGGCGGAGGCTGGCACCGGGGAGCTGTTTTTT. Its protein product is CASSVGSAEAGTGELFF.